A single sample is the source of the 29 T cell receptor beta chains below, sequenced in a study of naive and memory T cell subsets. Their cognate antigens are unknown. Two oligonucleotides, mixed equimolar, formed the beta constant-region primer covering TRBC1 and TRBC2. Four rounds of PCR amplified the ligated cDNA using nested alpha and beta constant-region primers plus SP2. TCRdb analysed the UMI-ligation and nested PCR reads with MiXCR anew, one entry per CDR3 protein. The sample has tens of thousands of distinct CDR3 sequences; around 10% are singletons. The study's findings and limits: Naive repertoires, especially CD8, held a few larger clonotypes, possibly memory cells re-expressing CD45RA.

Sequenced input: naive CD4+ T cells from blood. These receptors all stem from a human donor in good health.

This clonotype was observed a handful of times. For the CDR3, the DNA is TGCGCCAGCAGCCAAACCACGACAGTCAACGAGCAGTACTTC. Translating it yields CASSQTTTVNEQYF. The V gene is TRBV4-1, the J gene TRBJ2-7; possible D gene TRBD1, 5 bases. The germline V gene has CDR1 MGHRA and CDR2 YSYEKL. Trimming shortened V by 2 bases and J by 5 bases, and 13 bases separated the two germline ends. CDR3 length: 14 amino acids.

This clonotype occurred many times. The chain employs TRBV7-6 and TRBJ2-1; 12 bases match TRBD2. This CDR3 has 17 amino acids. Germline loops: CDR1 SGHVS, CDR2 FNYEAQ. J lost 8 bases, V lost 5 bases, and 13 bases had no gene match. CDR3 sequence: CASSLSLAGGGFHEQFF. The CDR3 DNA is TGTGCCAGCAGCCTCTCACTAGCGGGGGGCGGATTCCATGAGCAGTTCTTC.

The V gene is TRBV18, the J gene TRBJ2-3; D is unresolved. The CDR3 runs 12 residues. Germline values: CDR1 KGHSH, CDR2 LQKENI. V dropped 3 bases and J dropped 4 bases, with 5 bases sitting between them. The chain's CDR3 is CASSPPADTQYF. DNA for the CDR3: TGTGCCAGCTCACCCCCCGCAGATACGCAGTATTTT.

This clonotype has a count of ten or more. The chain carries TRBV6-5 and TRBJ2-7; TRBD1 agrees at 8 bases. Germline values: CDR1 MNHEY, CDR2 SVGAGI. The CDR3 runs 14 residues. The J segment lost 2 bases and the V segment lost 4 bases, leaving 4 bases of the junction unmatched. The CDR3 DNA follows: TGTGCCAGCAGTTGGGGACAGGAGACCTACGAGCAGTACTTC. It translates to CASSWGQETYEQYF.

This clonotype appeared many times. This rearrangement joins TRBV28 to TRBJ2-2, with D possibly being TRBD1 or TRBD2 (6 bases each). This CDR3 has 15 amino acids. V lost 5 bases to trimming and J lost 4 bases, with 14 bases between them. Germline V gene lookup returns CDR1 MDHEN and CDR2 SYDVKM. The CDR3 DNA follows: TGTGCCAGCAGTCAACCGGGGGCCGGCACCGGGGAGCTGTTTTTT. It codes for CASSQPGAGTGELFF.

This sequence joins TRBV28 and TRBJ1-5, with a weak D call TRBD1 (5 bases). Germline CDR1 is MDHEN and CDR2 is SYDVKM. V lost 6 bases and J lost 6, with 18 bases in between. The length of the CDR3 is 15 residues. The CDR3 region is CASSPPPGGSQPQHF. For the CDR3, the DNA is TGTGCCAGCAGCCCCCCACCCGGGGGAAGTCAGCCCCAGCATTTT.

The V call is TRBV27, the J call TRBJ1-1; D call uncertain. Germline values: CDR1 MNHEY, CDR2 SMNVEV (reference sequence). This CDR3 region has 13 residues. Trimming took 3 bases from V and 2 from J, leaving 7 bases between them. Written as DNA, the CDR3 is TGTGCCAGCAGTTTCAGGATAAACACTGAAGCTTTCTTT. Residues: CASSFRINTEAFF.

This clonotype has at least ten counts. The V and J genes are TRBV7-2 and TRBJ2-2; D is perhaps TRBD1 (6 bases). CDR3 length equals 16 residues. The V gene's germline CDR1 is SGHTA and CDR2 FQGNSA. Trimming shortened V by 5 bases and J by 2 bases, and 15 bases separated the two germline ends. The CDR3, as DNA: TGTGCCAGCAGCCCGCGTGGGGGACAAAACACCGGGGAGCTGTTTTTT. Its protein product is CASSPRGGQNTGELFF.

This clonotype came up many times. The J gene is TRBJ2-7, the V gene TRBV5-1; tentatively, D is TRBD2 (6 bases). V was trimmed by 4 bases and J by 3 bases, leaving 11 bases between them. Germline V lookup: CDR1 SGHRS, CDR2 YFSETQ. The CDR3 is 13 residues long. The CDR3 loop reads CASSVEGGYEQYF. Here the CDR3 DNA reads TGCGCCAGCAGCGTCGAGGGAGGCTACGAGCAGTACTTC.

This sequence joins TRBV20-1 and TRBJ1-1, with a weak D call TRBD1 (5 bases). CDR3 length equals 13 residues. Germline V lookup: CDR1 DFQATT, CDR2 SNEGSKA (reference sequence). V was cut by 3 bases and J by 1 base, with 9 bases left in between. Here the CDR3 reads CSARTDRNTEAFF. The CDR3 DNA reads TGCAGTGCTAGGACCGACAGGAACACTGAAGCTTTCTTT.

V gene TRBV5-1 combines with J gene TRBJ2-1; 11 bases align to TRBD1. This CDR3 contains 16 residues. Trimming removed 7 bases from V and 8 bases from J; junction bases left unmatched: 14. The germline gives CDR1 SGHRS, CDR2 YFSETQ. In nucleotides, the CDR3 is TGCGCCAGCCTTCAAGGGAAAGGACAGGGGGCATATGAGCAGTTCTTC. Encoded protein: CASLQGKGQGAYEQFF.

This clonotype was found many times. J is TRBJ2-3 and V is TRBV30, with D perhaps matching TRBD2 (5 bases). The length of the CDR3 is 19 residues. V was cut by 4 bases and J by 0 bases, with 26 bases left in between. The germline CDR1 and CDR2 sequences are GTSNPN and SVGIG (reference sequence). The CDR3, as DNA: TGTGCCTGGAAATATGAAGTATTGGCGGGTTTTCGTAGCACAGATACGCAGTATTTT. This sequence encodes CAWKYEVLAGFRSTDTQYF.

This clonotype has ten or more counts. The rearrangement links TRBV6-1 to TRBJ1-5; the D is unclear. Trimming took off 8 bases at V and 4 bases at J, with 15 bases between the two ends. The germline gives CDR1 MNHNS, CDR2 SASEGT. The CDR3 is 14 amino acids. This chain's CDR3 is CASLNDRLNQPQHF. The CDR3 region has the DNA TGTGCCAGCCTAAACGACCGACTGAATCAGCCCCAGCATTTT.

The V and J genes are TRBV24-1 and TRBJ1-1; unclear D gene. V was trimmed by 8 bases and J by 1 base, leaving 31 bases between them. CDR1 is KGHDR, CDR2 SFDVKD, per germline. This CDR3 comprises 20 residues. CDR3 loop: CATILNPTLILRQENTEAFF. The CDR3 bases are TGTGCCACCATTTTAAACCCAACGTTAATCCTCAGACAAGAGAACACTGAAGCTTTCTTT.

J is TRBJ1-5 and V is TRBV2, with TRBD1 matching over 8 bases. This CDR3 comprises 15 residues. The V gene's germline CDR1 is SNHLY and CDR2 FYNNEI. J gave up 2 bases and V 4 bases, and 4 bases lay outside the gene matches. The chain's CDR3 is CASSGTGKGNQPQHF. CDR3 in DNA: TGTGCCAGCAGTGGGACAGGGAAGGGCAATCAGCCCCAGCATTTT.

This chain joins TRBV30 and TRBJ1-1; D remains unclear. The V end was cut by 5 bases, the J end by 4 bases, with 8 bases between. The CDR3 is made up of 11 amino acids. Germline CDR1 reads GTSNPN; CDR2 reads SVGIG (reference sequence). CDR3 in DNA: TGTGCCTGGCGAGATGTCACTGAAGCTTTCTTT. Protein: CAWRDVTEAFF.

This clonotype has a count of ten or more. This chain joins TRBV28 and TRBJ2-1; D gene uncertain. Looked up from germline, CDR1 is MDHEN and CDR2 is SYDVKM. The CDR3 runs to 14 residues. V was trimmed by 5 bases and J by 7 bases, leaving 15 bases between them. This chain's CDR3 is CASSKLAKGNEQFF. Written as DNA, the CDR3 is TGTGCCAGCAGTAAGTTAGCAAAAGGGAATGAGCAGTTCTTC.

This rearrangement joins TRBV11-2 to TRBJ2-1; TRBD1 matches 7 bases. The CDR3 consists of 16 residues. Trimming removed 4 bases from V and 0 bases from J; junction bases left unmatched: 6. Germline assignment: CDR1 SGHAT and CDR2 FQNNGV. The DNA of the CDR3 is TGTGCCAGCAGCTCTTACAGGGGCCCCTCCTACAATGAGCAGTTCTTC. This gives the protein CASSSYRGPSYNEQFF. Supplemented by reference TRBV11-2 and TRBJ2-1, the full variable domain reads EAGVAQSPRYKIIEKRQSVAFWCNPISGHATLYWYQQILGQGPKLLIQFQNNGVVDDSQLPKDRFSAERLKGVDSTLKIQPAKLEDSAVYLCASSSYRGPSYNEQFFGPGTRLTVL.

This clonotype has a handful of counts. The J gene is TRBJ2-2, the V gene TRBV28; D gene uncertain. Germline CDR1 and CDR2: MDHEN and SYDVKM. The CDR3 spans 13 residues. Trimming left V 7 bases short and J 0 bases short, with 6 bases between. CDR3 protein: CASTGPNTGELFF. The CDR3 DNA reads TGTGCCAGCACCGGGCCGAACACCGGGGAGCTGTTTTTT.

This clonotype was seen only a few times. V gene TRBV20-1 combines with J gene TRBJ1-4; D is uncertain. This CDR3 spans 14 amino acids. The germline CDR1 and CDR2 sequences are DFQATT and SNEGSKA (reference sequence). Trimming left V 3 bases short and J 3 bases short, with 11 bases between. The CDR3 region has the DNA TGCAGTGCTAGGCTGGTCGGATCTAATGAAAAACTGTTTTTT. Its protein product is CSARLVGSNEKLFF.

As DNA, the CDR3 is TGTGCCAGCAGTTTAGGGGTTGCGGACAGGGGGATACAGGCTGGGGCCAACGTCCTGACTTTC. Its translation is CASSLGVADRGIQAGANVLTF. J is TRBJ2-6 and V is TRBV28; 10 nucleotides match TRBD1. The CDR3 is 21 amino acids. Trimming at V came to 2 bases and at J to 2 bases, leaving 15 bases not matched to a gene. Germline V gene data show CDR1 as MDHEN and CDR2 as SYDVKM. Using reference TRBV28 and TRBJ2-6 for the parts outside the CDR3, the full variable domain is DVKVTQSSRYLVKRTGEKVFLECVQDMDHENMFWYRQDPGLGLRLIYFSYDVKMKEKGDIPEGYSVSREKKERFSLILESASTNQTSMYLCASSLGVADRGIQAGANVLTFGAGSRLTVL.

The rearrangement joins TRBV20-1 to TRBJ2-3; TRBD2 might be the D (6 bases). V lost 6 bases to trimming and J lost 1 base, with 11 bases between them. CDR3 length: 13 residues. CDR1 DFQATT and CDR2 SNEGSKA come from the germline V gene (reference sequence). The CDR3 protein is CSAYRGGTDTQYF. In nucleotides, the CDR3 is TGCAGTGCCTATCGCGGGGGCACAGATACGCAGTATTTT.

This clonotype was found a few times. The chain links TRBV11-2 to TRBJ2-3, with a possible D match to TRBD2 (5 bases). This CDR3 is 14 amino acids long. V gave up 5 bases and J gave up 6 bases, with 15 bases separating them. Germline CDR1 and CDR2: SGHAT and FQNNGV. CDR3 in DNA: TGTGCCAGCAGCCCCCAACGGCGGGCCGATACGCAGTATTTT. It encodes CASSPQRRADTQYF.

The chain has TRBV6-6 and TRBJ2-3, with D tentatively TRBD2 (6 bases). The CDR3 covers 16 residues. CDR1 is MNHNY and CDR2 is SVGAGI in the germline V gene (reference sequence). Trimming stripped 6 bases from V and 3 bases from J, with 19 bases between. The CDR3: CASRKVAGRGTDTQYF. The DNA of the CDR3 is TGTGCCAGCAGGAAGGTGGCGGGGAGAGGAACAGATACGCAGTATTTT.

The V call is TRBV18, the J call TRBJ2-7; D unclear. This CDR3 has 13 amino acids. Trimming took 6 bases from V and 5 from J, leaving 14 bases between them. Looked up from germline, CDR1 is KGHSH and CDR2 is LQKENI. CDR3 DNA: TGTGCCAGCTCCCCGACCCAGTACAACGAGCAGTACTTC. Protein: CASSPTQYNEQYF.

This clonotype turned up a few times. The DNA for the CDR3 is TGCCAAACCAGAATCCGGGCCCTGATCCCCAACACTGAAGCTTTCTTT. It yields the protein CQTRIRALIPNTEAFF. The rearrangement uses TRBV20-1 and TRBJ1-1; D is ambiguous. This CDR3 comprises 16 residues. The V gene's germline CDR1 is DFQATT and CDR2 SNEGSKA (reference sequence).

The table lists this clonotype with a few counts. The chain combines TRBV5-6 with TRBJ2-1; maybe TRBD2 (5 bases). The germline V gene encodes CDR1 SGHDT and CDR2 YYEEEE. This CDR3 region has 15 residues. The V end lost 2 bases, the J end lost 9 bases, and 18 bases lay between the germline ends. The CDR3 bases are TGTGCCAGCAGCTTCTGGACTGGAACTGGGTTTGAGCAGTTCTTC. This translates into CASSFWTGTGFEQFF.

This CDR3 reads CASSQDKTVSSYNSPLHF. DNA for the CDR3: TGCGCCAGCAGCCAAGATAAAACCGTGAGCTCCTATAATTCACCCCTCCACTTT. The chain recombines TRBV4-1 with TRBJ1-6; the D is unclear. Germline V gives CDR1 MGHRA, CDR2 YSYEKL. The germline V and J ends were trimmed by 0 bases and 0 bases, with 12 bases remaining between them. CDR3 length: 18 residues.

This clonotype was detected only a few times. The chain has TRBV7-2 and TRBJ2-2, with D possibly TRBD1 on 6 matching bases. The germline gives CDR1 SGHTA, CDR2 FQGNSA. Trimming cost V 8 bases and J 5 bases, with 18 bases left between them. CDR3 length: 15 amino acids. CDR3 coding DNA: TGTGCCAGCCGGGTCATAGGGGGTGCGACCGGGGAGCTGTTTTTT. Its protein product is CASRVIGGATGELFF.